These 7 T cell receptor beta chains share one sample of origin, sequenced in a study of cytomegalovirus exposure and HLA in healthy donors. The study ran its PCR with 60 Vbeta and 13 Jbeta primers. TCRdb's table, derived via immunoSEQ multiplex PCR, lists solely in-frame clones and lacks some. The table lists roughly 190,000 clones, roughly four fifths of them singletons. The sequenced sample consisted of PBMCs. These receptors originate from a woman in her twenties or thirties in good health and CMV-seropositive.

The chain combines TRBV5-6 with TRBJ2-1; 7 bases are shared with TRBD2. The CDR3 runs to 15 residues. Trimming took 1 base from V and 3 from J; bases not matched to a gene: 4. Germline V gene sequence: CDR1 SGHDT, CDR2 YYEEEE. The CDR3 loop is CASSLREDLYNEQFF. CDR3 DNA sequence: TGTGCCAGCAGCTTGCGGGAGGACCTCTACAATGAGCAGTTCTTC.

The genes are TRBV10-3 and TRBJ2-3, with 14 bases identical to TRBD2. Trimming took 8 bases from V and 0 from J; bases not matched to a gene: 4. The germline CDR1 and CDR2 sequences are ENHRY and SYGVKD. CDR3 size: 16 residues. CDR3 in amino acids: CAISGLAGASTDTQYF. The CDR3 DNA sequence: TGTGCCATCTCGGGACTAGCGGGGGCCAGCACAGATACGCAGTATTTT.

This clone has a handful of counts. The V and J genes are TRBV5-6 and TRBJ1-1; D is perhaps TRBD1 (5 bases). The V end lost 6 bases, the J end lost 1 base, and 16 bases lay between the germline ends. Germline assignment: CDR1 SGHDT and CDR2 YYEEEE. CDR3 size: 15 residues. The CDR3 DNA reads TGTGCCAGCACGCACAGGTTCCCCTCGAACACTGAAGCTTTCTTT. Its translation is CASTHRFPSNTEAFF.

This clone was seen only a few times. The V gene is TRBV5-4, the J gene TRBJ1-5, with a tentative D call TRBD1 (5 bases). The CDR3 runs 15 residues. CDR1 and CDR2 from the germline V gene are SGHNT and YYREEE (reference sequence). V was clipped by 4 bases and J by 5 bases, with 16 bases between them. This CDR3 reads CASSTSGRDDQPQHF. CDR3 bases: TGTGCCAGCAGCACATCTGGGCGGGACGATCAGCCCCAGCATTTT.

The V and J genes are TRBV7-2 and TRBJ1-1, with D possibly TRBD1 on 6 matching bases. The CDR3 contains 14 residues. Germline-derived CDR1 and CDR2 are SGHTA and FQGNSA. V was trimmed by 5 bases and J by 1 base, leaving 11 bases between them. The CDR3 region is CASSVPGQNTEAFF. CDR3 bases: TGTGCCAGCAGCGTTCCGGGACAGAACACTGAAGCTTTCTTT.

The gene calls are TRBV9 and TRBJ2-5; 7 bases match TRBD2. The CDR3 has 17 residues. The germline CDR1 and CDR2 sequences are SGDLS and YYNGEE. With 0 bases clipped from V and 1 base from J, the junction kept 9 bases outside the gene matches. CDR3 sequence: CASSVGLIPSGQETQYF. CDR3 DNA: TGTGCCAGCAGCGTAGGCCTCATTCCTAGCGGCCAAGAGACCCAGTACTTC.

This rearrangement joins TRBV19 to TRBJ1-4; possible D gene TRBD1, 6 bases. From germline, CDR1 is LNHDA and CDR2 SQIVND (reference sequence). Trimming stripped 4 bases from V and 4 bases from J, with 10 bases between. The CDR3 is made up of 14 amino acids. CDR3 in DNA: TGTGCCAGTAGTAGCCCAGGGGTTAATGAAAAACTGTTTTTT. Translation: CASSSPGVNEKLFF.